A single sample gave rise to the 8 T cell receptor beta chains below, sequenced in a study of cytomegalovirus exposure and HLA in healthy donors (dated by TCRdb to 2017 to 2019). The method was the immunoSEQ multiplex PCR assay. For the multiplex PCR, a mixture combining 60 forward primers for TCR Vbeta segments and 13 reverse primers for TCR Jbeta segments was used. Here the immuneACCESS table is served through TCRdb, limited to in-frame sequences with V and J called. Missing clones are a known gap in these copies; in checked studies unresolved V genes cover under half, and the rest lacks a known reason. The sample's table covers approximately 80,000 clones. The ten biggest clones cover around 1.2% of the sample. Specimen: PBMCs. The receptors come from a woman aged 30 to 39 in good health and CMV-seronegative.

The rearrangement uses TRBV9 and TRBJ2-1, with 8 bases that match TRBD2. Germline V gives CDR1 SGDLS, CDR2 YYNGEE. V was pared by 4 bases and J by 8 bases, with 8 bases of the junction left unmatched. The CDR3 runs to 14 residues. CDR3 protein: CASSPEGLVHEQFF. The DNA of the CDR3 is TGTGCCAGCAGCCCCGAGGGACTAGTCCATGAGCAGTTCTTC.

This chain connects TRBV2 to TRBJ1-5; perhaps TRBD1 as D (5 bases). V dropped 6 bases and J dropped 4 bases, with 10 bases sitting between them. CDR3 length: 13 residues. From germline, CDR1 is SNHLY and CDR2 FYNNEI. The CDR3 is CASRGVRNQPQHF. In DNA form, the CDR3 reads TGTGCCAGCAGAGGGGTTCGAAATCAGCCCCAGCATTTT. Together with reference TRBV2 and TRBJ1-5, the CDR3 gives the full variable domain: EPEVTQTPSHQVTQMGQEVILRCVPISNHLYFYWYRQILGQKVEFLVSFYNNEISEKSEIFDDQFSVERPDGSNFTLKIRSTKLEDSAMYFCASRGVRNQPQHFGDGTRLSIL.

The chain links TRBV7-2 to TRBJ2-1, with 8 bases that match TRBD2. Looked up from germline, CDR1 is SGHTA and CDR2 is FQGNSA. Germline trimming cut 3 bases from V and 6 bases from J; bases unmatched to any gene: 13. This CDR3 region has 17 residues. The CDR3 loop is CASSLGAWTSLGNEQFF. DNA for the CDR3: TGTGCCAGCAGCTTGGGGGCATGGACTAGCTTGGGCAATGAGCAGTTCTTC.

The chain recombines TRBV18 with TRBJ2-7, with D perhaps matching TRBD1 (5 bases). The length of the CDR3 is 14 residues. Germline CDR1 and CDR2: KGHSH and LQKENI. Trimming left V 3 bases short and J 6 bases short, with 15 bases between. The CDR3 nucleotides read TGTGCCAGCTCACCGCTCCCCGACAGATCCGAGCAGTACTTC. Encoded protein: CASSPLPDRSEQYF.

This chain links TRBV18 with TRBJ2-6, with 7 bases fitting TRBD2. V lost 0 bases and J lost 0; bases outside the gene matches: 5. Germline V lookup: CDR1 KGHSH, CDR2 LQKENI. This CDR3 is 18 amino acids long. CDR3: CASSPPGGIRSGANVLTF. CDR3 sequence (DNA): TGTGCCAGCTCACCACCGGGAGGGATACGCTCTGGGGCCAACGTCCTGACTTTC.

With regard to this clone: This specimen includes other DNA sequences encoding the same CDR3. The chain employs TRBV2 and TRBJ1-5, with TRBD1 matching over 7 bases. V shed 6 bases and J 4 bases; nucleotides not matched to a gene: 3. This CDR3 comprises 13 residues. Germline CDR1 reads SNHLY; CDR2 reads FYNNEI. CDR3 sequence (DNA): TGTGCCAGCAGGTCGACAGGGAATCAGCCCCAGCATTTT. This encodes CASRSTGNQPQHF. The full variable domain, rest sourced from reference TRBV2 and TRBJ1-5, is EPEVTQTPSHQVTQMGQEVILRCVPISNHLYFYWYRQILGQKVEFLVSFYNNEISEKSEIFDDQFSVERPDGSNFTLKIRSTKLEDSAMYFCASRSTGNQPQHFGDGTRLSIL.

The chain links TRBV6-5 to TRBJ2-5, with TRBD1 matching over 9 bases. CDR1 and CDR2 (germline): MNHEY, SVGAGI. The CDR3 totals 12 residues. Losses at the gene ends were 6 bases for V and 12 bases for J; bases not matched to a gene: 8. Written as DNA, the CDR3 is TGTGCCAGCAGCTCGGGACAGGGAGGGGAGTACTTC. Translated, it gives CASSSGQGGEYF.

The chain is built from TRBV19 and TRBJ2-7; 7 bases align to TRBD1. Germline V gene sequence: CDR1 LNHDA, CDR2 SQIVND (reference sequence). Germline trimming cut 6 bases from V and 5 bases from J; bases unmatched to any gene: 7. The CDR3 sequence is 13 residues long. CDR3 DNA sequence: TGTGCCAGTAGAGGGGCAGGGGGTGACGAGCAGTACTTC. Translated: CASRGAGGDEQYF.